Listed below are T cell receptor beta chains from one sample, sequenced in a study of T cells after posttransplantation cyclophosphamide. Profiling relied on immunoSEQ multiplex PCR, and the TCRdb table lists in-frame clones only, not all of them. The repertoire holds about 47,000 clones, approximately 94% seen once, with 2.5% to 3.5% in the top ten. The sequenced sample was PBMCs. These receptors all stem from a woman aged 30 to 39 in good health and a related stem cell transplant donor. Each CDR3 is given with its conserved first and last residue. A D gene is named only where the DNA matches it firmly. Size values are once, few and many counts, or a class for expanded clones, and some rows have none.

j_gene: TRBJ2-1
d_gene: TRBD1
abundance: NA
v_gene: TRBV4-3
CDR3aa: CASSHPGQGGYEQFF
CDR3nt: TGCGCCAGCAGCCACCCGGGACAGGGGGGCTATGAGCAGTTCTTC

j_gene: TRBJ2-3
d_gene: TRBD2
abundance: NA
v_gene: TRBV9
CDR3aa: CASSVSGGRTDTQYF
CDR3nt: TGTGCCAGCAGCGTTAGCGGGGGTCGCACAGATACGCAGTATTTT

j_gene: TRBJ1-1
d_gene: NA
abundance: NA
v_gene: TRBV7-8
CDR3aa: CASNELQTNTEAFF
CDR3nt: TGTGCCAGCAACGAATTACAGACGAACACTGAAGCTTTCTTT

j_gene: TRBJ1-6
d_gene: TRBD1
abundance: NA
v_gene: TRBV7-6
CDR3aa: CASSLRTGDSPLHF
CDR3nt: TGTGCCAGCAGCTTAAGGACAGGGGATTCACCCCTCCACTTT

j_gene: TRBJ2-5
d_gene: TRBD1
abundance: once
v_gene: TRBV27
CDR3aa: CASRRQGAFQETQYF
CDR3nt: TGTGCCAGCAGGAGACAGGGGGCCTTCCAAGAGACCCAGTACTTC

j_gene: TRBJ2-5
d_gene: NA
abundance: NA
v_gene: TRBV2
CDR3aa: CASRGPSGGRETQYF
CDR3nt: TGTGCCAGCAGGGGGCCGTCTGGGGGCAGGGAGACCCAGTACTTC

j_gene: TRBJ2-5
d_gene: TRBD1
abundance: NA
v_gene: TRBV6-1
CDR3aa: CASSERGGTGTGETQYF
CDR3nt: TGTGCCAGCAGTGAAAGGGGCGGGACAGGTACGGGGGAGACCCAGTACTTC

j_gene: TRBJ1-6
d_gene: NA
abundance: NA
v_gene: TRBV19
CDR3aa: CASRGGGRNSPLHF
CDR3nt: TGTGCCAGTAGGGGCGGAGGAAGGAATTCACCCCTCCACTTT

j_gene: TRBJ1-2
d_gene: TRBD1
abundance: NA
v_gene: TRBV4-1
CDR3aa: CASSRDRGSYGYTF
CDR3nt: TGCGCCAGCAGCCGGGACAGGGGGAGCTATGGCTACACCTTC

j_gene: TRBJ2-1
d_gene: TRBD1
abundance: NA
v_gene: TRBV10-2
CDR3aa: CASSEHRDRGVNEQFF
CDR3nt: TGCGCCAGCAGTGAGCACCGGGACAGGGGAGTCAATGAGCAGTTCTTC

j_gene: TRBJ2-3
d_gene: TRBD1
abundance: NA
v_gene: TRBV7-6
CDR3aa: CASSLGAGGADTQYF
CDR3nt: TGTGCCAGCAGCTTAGGGGCAGGGGGAGCAGATACGCAGTATTTT

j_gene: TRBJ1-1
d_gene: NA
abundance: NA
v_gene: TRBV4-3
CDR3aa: CASSLRHSNTEAFF
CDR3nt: TGCGCCAGCAGCCTAAGACACTCGAACACTGAAGCTTTCTTT

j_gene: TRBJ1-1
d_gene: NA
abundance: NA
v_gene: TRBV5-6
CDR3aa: CASSLGQYEAFF
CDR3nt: TGTGCCAGCAGCTTGGGCCAGTATGAAGCTTTCTTT

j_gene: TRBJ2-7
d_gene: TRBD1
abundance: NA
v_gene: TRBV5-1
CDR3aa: CASSLTGDRVPYEQYF
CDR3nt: TGCGCCAGCAGCTTGACTGGGGACAGGGTTCCCTACGAGCAGTACTTC

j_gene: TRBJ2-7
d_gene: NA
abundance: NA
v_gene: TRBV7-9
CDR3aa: CASSSRQTSYEQYF
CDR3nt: TGTGCCAGCAGCTCGAGACAGACATCCTACGAGCAGTACTTC

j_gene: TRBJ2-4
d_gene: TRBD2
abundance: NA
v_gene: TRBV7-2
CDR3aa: CASSFVSGGLAKNIQYF
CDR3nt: TGTGCCAGCAGCTTCGTTAGCGGGGGGCTAGCCAAAAACATTCAGTACTTC

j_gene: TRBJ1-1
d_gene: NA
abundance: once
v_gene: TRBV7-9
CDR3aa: CASRETGNTEAFF
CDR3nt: TGTGCCAGCAGAGAGACAGGCAACACTGAAGCTTTCTTT

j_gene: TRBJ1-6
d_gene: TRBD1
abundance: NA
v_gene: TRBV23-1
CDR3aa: CASSQSRQGQGSPLHF
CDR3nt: TGCGCCAGCAGTCAATCTCGGCAGGGACAGGGTTCACCCCTCCACTTT

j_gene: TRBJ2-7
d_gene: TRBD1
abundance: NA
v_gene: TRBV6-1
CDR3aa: CASTLQDRLSYEQYF
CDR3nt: TGTGCCAGCACTTTGCAGGACAGGTTATCCTACGAGCAGTACTTC

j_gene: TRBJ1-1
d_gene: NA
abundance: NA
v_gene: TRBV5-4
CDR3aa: CASSQMNTEAFF
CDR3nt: TGTGCCAGCAGCCAGATGAACACTGAAGCTTTCTTT

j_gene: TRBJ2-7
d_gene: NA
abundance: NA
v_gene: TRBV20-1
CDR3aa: CSSKGYEQYF
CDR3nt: TGCAGTTCAAAGGGGTACGAGCAGTACTTC

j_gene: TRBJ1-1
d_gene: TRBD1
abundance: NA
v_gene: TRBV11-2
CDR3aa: CASSLDLGAGGTEAFF
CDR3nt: TGTGCCAGCAGCTTAGATCTGGGGGCAGGGGGCACTGAAGCTTTCTTT

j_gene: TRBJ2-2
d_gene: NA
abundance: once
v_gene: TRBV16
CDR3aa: CASSEERTGELFF
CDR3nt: TGTGCCAGCAGCGAGGAACGGACCGGGGAGCTGTTTTTT

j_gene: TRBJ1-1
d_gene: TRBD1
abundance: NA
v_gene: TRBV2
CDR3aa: CASSAGTGRLAFF
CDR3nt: TGTGCCAGCAGCGCCGGGACAGGTCGATTAGCTTTCTTT

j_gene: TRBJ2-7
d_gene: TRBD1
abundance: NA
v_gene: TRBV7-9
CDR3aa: CASSLASGTGFIEQYF
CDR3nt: TGTGCCAGCAGCTTAGCTTCCGGGACAGGGTTCATCGAGCAGTACTTC

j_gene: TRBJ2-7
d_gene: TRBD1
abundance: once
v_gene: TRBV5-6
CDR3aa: CASSPLDRAHEQYF
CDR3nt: TGTGCCAGCAGCCCACTAGACAGGGCCCACGAGCAGTACTTC

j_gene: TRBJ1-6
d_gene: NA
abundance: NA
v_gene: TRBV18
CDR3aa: CASSPHGEGNSPLHF
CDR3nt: TGTGCCAGCTCACCTCACGGGGAGGGGAATTCACCCCTCCACTTT

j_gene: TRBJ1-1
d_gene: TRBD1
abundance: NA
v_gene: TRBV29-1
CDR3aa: CSVELRTGFTEAFF
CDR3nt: TGCAGCGTTGAGCTTAGGACAGGGTTTACTGAAGCTTTCTTT

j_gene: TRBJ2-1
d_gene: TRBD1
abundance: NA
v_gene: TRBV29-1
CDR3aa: CSVEDLYTGDPYNEQFF
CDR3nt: TGCAGCGTTGAAGATCTCTATACAGGGGATCCCTACAATGAGCAGTTCTTC

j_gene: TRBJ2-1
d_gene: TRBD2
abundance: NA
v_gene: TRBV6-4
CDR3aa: CASSDPGLAIDEQFF
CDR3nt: TGTGCCAGCAGTGATCCGGGACTAGCGATTGATGAGCAGTTCTTC

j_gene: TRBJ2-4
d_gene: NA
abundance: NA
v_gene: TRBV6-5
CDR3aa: CASGAPPNIQYF
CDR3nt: TGTGCCAGCGGGGCGCCACCCAACATTCAGTACTTC

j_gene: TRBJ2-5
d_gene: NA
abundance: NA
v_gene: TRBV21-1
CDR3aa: CASSRNDSRQETQYF
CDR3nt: TGTGCCAGCAGCAGGAACGACAGTAGGCAAGAGACCCAGTACTTC

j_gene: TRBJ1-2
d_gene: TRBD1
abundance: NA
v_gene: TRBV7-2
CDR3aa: CASSSGTGDYGYTF
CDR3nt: TGTGCCAGCAGCTCCGGGACAGGGGACTATGGCTACACCTTC

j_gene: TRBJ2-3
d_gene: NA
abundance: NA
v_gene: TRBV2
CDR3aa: CASNGFFTDTQYF
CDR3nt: TGTGCCAGCAACGGTTTTTTCACAGATACGCAGTATTTT

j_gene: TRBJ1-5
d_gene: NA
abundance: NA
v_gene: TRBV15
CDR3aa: CATSRDSLSSNQPQHF
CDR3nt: TGTGCCACCAGCAGAGATAGTTTAAGCAGCAATCAGCCCCAGCATTTT

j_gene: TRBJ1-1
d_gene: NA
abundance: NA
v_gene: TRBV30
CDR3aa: CAWSVQVRVNTEAFF
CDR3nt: TGTGCCTGGAGTGTACAAGTCAGGGTGAACACTGAAGCTTTCTTT

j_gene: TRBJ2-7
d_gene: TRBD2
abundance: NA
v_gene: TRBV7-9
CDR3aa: CASSLGLAGEQYF
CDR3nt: TGTGCCAGCAGCTTAGGACTAGCGGGGGAGCAGTACTTC

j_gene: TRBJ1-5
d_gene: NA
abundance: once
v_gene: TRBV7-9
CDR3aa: CASSLEGGVGNQPQHF
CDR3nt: TGTGCCAGCAGCTTAGAAGGGGGGGTCGGCAATCAGCCCCAGCATTTT

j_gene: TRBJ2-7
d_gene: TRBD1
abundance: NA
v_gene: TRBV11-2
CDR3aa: CASSSTGYEQYF
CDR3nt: TGTGCCAGCAGCTCGACAGGGTACGAGCAGTACTTC

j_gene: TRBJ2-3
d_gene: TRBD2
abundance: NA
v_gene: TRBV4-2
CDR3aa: CASRPTASGGPTDTQYF
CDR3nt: TGTGCCAGCAGGCCTACAGCTAGCGGGGGGCCCACAGATACGCAGTATTTT

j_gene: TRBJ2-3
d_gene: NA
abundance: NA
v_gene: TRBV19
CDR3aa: CVSSIRQPSTDTQYF
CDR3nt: TGTGTCAGTAGTATTAGACAGCCTAGCACAGATACGCAGTATTTT

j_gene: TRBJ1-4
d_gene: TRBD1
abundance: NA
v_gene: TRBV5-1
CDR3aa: CASSPGQGRTNEKLFF
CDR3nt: TGCGCCAGCAGCCCAGGACAGGGGCGCACTAATGAAAAACTGTTTTTT

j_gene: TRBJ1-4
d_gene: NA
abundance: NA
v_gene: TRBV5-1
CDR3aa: CASSLSPGATNEKLFF
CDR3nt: TGCGCCAGCAGCTTATCCCCAGGGGCAACTAATGAAAAACTGTTTTTT

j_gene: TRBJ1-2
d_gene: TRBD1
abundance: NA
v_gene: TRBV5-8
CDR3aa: CASSFPASTGAIGGYTF
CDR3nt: TGTGCCAGCAGCTTCCCAGCTTCGACAGGGGCGATCGGCGGCTACACCTTC

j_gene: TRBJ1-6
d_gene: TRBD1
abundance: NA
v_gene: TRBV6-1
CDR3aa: CASSGDRGNSPLHF
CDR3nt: TGTGCCAGCAGTGGAGACAGGGGGAATTCACCCCTCCACTTT

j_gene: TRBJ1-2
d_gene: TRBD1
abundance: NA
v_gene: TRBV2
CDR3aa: CASSPGGAGYTF
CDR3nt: TGTGCCAGCAGCCCAGGGGGCGCCGGCTACACCTTC

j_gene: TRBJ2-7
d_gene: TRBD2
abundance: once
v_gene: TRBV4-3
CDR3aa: CASSQDPLAVYEQYF
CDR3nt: TGCGCCAGCAGCCAAGATCCACTAGCGGTCTACGAGCAGTACTTC

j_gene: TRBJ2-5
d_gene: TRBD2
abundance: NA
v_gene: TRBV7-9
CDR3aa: CASSPTTSGVETQYF
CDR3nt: TGTGCCAGCAGCCCGACGACTAGCGGGGTAGAGACCCAGTACTTC

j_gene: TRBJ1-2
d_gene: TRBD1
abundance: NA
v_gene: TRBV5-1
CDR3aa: CASRGEGGLYGYTF
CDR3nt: TGCGCCAGCAGAGGAGAAGGGGGCCTCTATGGCTACACCTTC

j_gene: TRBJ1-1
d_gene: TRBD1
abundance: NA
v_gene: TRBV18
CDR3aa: CASSPRTGTTEAFF
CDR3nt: TGTGCCAGCTCACCCCGGACAGGGACCACTGAAGCTTTCTTT

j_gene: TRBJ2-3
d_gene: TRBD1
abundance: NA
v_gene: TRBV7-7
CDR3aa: CASSLDRASDTQYF
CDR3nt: TGTGCCAGCAGCTTGGACAGGGCCTCAGATACGCAGTATTTT

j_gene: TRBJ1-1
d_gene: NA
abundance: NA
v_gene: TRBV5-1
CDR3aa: CASSLGASFMNTEAFF
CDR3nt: TGCGCCAGCAGCTTGGGAGCCTCTTTTATGAACACTGAAGCTTTCTTT

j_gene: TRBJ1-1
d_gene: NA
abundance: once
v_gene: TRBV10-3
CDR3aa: CAISFREDTEAFF
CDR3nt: TGTGCCATCAGCTTTCGGGAGGACACTGAAGCTTTCTTT

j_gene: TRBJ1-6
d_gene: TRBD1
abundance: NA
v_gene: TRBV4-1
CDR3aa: CASSQDSRGPPLHF
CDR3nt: TGCGCCAGCAGCCAAGATTCAAGGGGGCCACCCCTCCACTTT